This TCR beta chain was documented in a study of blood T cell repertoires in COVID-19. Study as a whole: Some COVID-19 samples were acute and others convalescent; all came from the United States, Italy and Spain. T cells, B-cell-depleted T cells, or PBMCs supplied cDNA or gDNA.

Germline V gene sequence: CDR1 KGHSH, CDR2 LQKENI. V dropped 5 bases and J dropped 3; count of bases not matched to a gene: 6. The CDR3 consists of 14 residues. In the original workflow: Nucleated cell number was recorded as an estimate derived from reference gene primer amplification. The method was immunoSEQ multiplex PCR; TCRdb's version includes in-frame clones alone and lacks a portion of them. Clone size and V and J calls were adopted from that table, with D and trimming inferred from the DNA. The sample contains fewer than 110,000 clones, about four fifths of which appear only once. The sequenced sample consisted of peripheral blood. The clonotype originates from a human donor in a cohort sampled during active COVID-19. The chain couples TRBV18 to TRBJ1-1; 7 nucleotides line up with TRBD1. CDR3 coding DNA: TGTGCCAGCTCAATTCTCAGGGGGGACACTGAAGCTTTCTTT. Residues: CASSILRGDTEAFF. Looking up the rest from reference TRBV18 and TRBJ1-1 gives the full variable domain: NAGVMQNPRHLVRRRGQEARLRCSPMKGHSHVYWYRQLPEEGLKFMVYLQKENIIDESGMPKERFSAEFPKEGPSILRIQQVVRGDSAAYFCASSILRGDTEAFFGQGTRLTVV.